One TCR beta chain is described in this entry. Its antigen is unknown. This entry comes from a study of CXCR3-negative and CXCR3-positive naive CD8 T cells. About the research overall: Every library held about 1.5 +/- 0.3 million TRB reads, and the total came to approximately 140 million. Points from the study as a whole: Similar TRBV-TRBJ gene usage was seen in naive CXCR3-negative and CXCR3-positive cells, but not in memory cells. When CXCR3-positive naive cells were set against CXCR3-negative naive cells, the former had more hydrophobic TRB CDR3s.

The authors prepared UMI-labeled TRB cDNA libraries by 5' RACE. Using the 5' RACE reads, TCRdb records one entry per CDR3 protein without DNA. The sample spans roughly 99,000 distinct CDR3 sequences; the ten largest clones claim around 1%. CD45RO-CCR7+CD27+CD95- cells counted as naive CD8+ T cells. The CDR3 runs 16 residues. CDR1 and CDR2 (germline): SGHTA, FQGTGA. V usage is TRBV7-3 and J usage is TRBJ2-1; TCRdb's D call of TRBD1 is untestable without DNA. The TCR comes from a human donor in good health. Some clones in this sample may be carry-over from other donors' samples. The sequencing input was naive CXCR3+ CD8+ T cells from blood. Subset meaning: CD45RO-CCR7+CD27+CD95- naive CD8+ T cells expressing CXCR3 (TNR3+). The CDR3 protein is CASSEWGSSSYNEQFF.